Listed below are T cell receptor beta chains from one sample, sequenced in a study of metastatic and nonmetastatic thyroid tumors. TCRdb redid the clone calls on the PCR reads using MiXCR. The table records around 15,000 clones, about a third of them present only once. Specimen: tumor tissue. The receptors were gathered from a male donor with papillary thyroid cancer or a benign thyroid nodule (not recorded which). Some clones in this sample may be carry-over from other donors' samples. Each CDR3 is given with its conserved first and last residue. The order of the fields is clone size, J gene, V gene, D gene, CDR3 protein, CDR3 DNA. D genes are given only for firm matches. Rows may omit the clone size; those that give it use once, few, many or a size class.

-	TRBJ1-2	TRBV6-2/TRBV6-3	TRBD1	CASSYSRQGGGYTF	TGTGCCAGCAGTTACTCGAGACAGGGAGGAGGCTACACCTTC
-	TRBJ1-2	TRBV3-1	-	CASSHQSGWGTSYTF	TGTGCCAGCAGCCACCAGAGTGGTTGGGGGACAAGCTACACCTTC
medium-sized	TRBJ2-1	TRBV9	-	CASSVGGDSYNEQFF	TGTGCCAGCAGCGTAGGGGGGGACTCCTACAATGAGCAGTTCTTC
many	TRBJ2-7	TRBV9	TRBD2	CASSVAGTSSYEQYF	TGTGCCAGCAGCGTAGCTGGGACTAGCAGTTACGAGCAGTACTTC
-	TRBJ2-7	TRBV20-1	TRBD1	CSASGAGGLKYEQYF	TGCAGTGCGAGTGGGGCAGGGGGCCTCAAATACGAGCAGTACTTC
-	TRBJ1-1	TRBV18	-	CASSPLVPGRDTEAFF	TGTGCCAGCTCACCCCTCGTCCCGGGACGGGACACTGAAGCTTTCTTT
medium-sized	TRBJ1-6	TRBV19	-	CATTASSYNSPLHF	TGTGCCACCACGGCGAGCTCCTATAATTCACCCCTCCACTTT
many	TRBJ1-4	TRBV5-1	-	CASSLAPGSQNEKLFF	TGCGCCAGCAGCTTGGCCCCCGGGTCGCAGAATGAAAAACTGTTTTTT
many	TRBJ2-7	TRBV27	TRBD2	CASSSITSGNYEQYF	TGTGCCAGCAGCTCAATAACTAGCGGGAACTACGAGCAGTACTTC
once	TRBJ2-2	TRBV11-2	-	CASSSFQGLNTGELFF	TGTGCCAGCAGCTCCTTCCAGGGACTTAACACCGGGGAGCTGTTTTTT
few	TRBJ2-1	TRBV20-1	TRBD2	CSAAARLAGGNEQFF	TGCAGTGCTGCTGCCCGACTAGCGGGAGGCAATGAGCAGTTCTTC
-	TRBJ1-2	TRBV11-2	TRBD1	CASSRDRTFYGYTF	TGTGCCAGCAGCCGGGACAGGACCTTCTATGGCTACACCTTC
-	TRBJ2-3	TRBV7-3	TRBD1	CASSLAGDRDTQYF	TGTGCCAGCAGCTTGGCAGGGGACAGGGATACGCAGTATTTT
-	TRBJ2-1	TRBV28	TRBD2	CASSQDGTSGSNEQFF	TGTGCCAGCAGCCAAGACGGGACTAGCGGGAGTAATGAGCAGTTCTTC
few	TRBJ2-7	TRBV10-3	-	CAISESSQGASGSEQYF	TGTGCCATCAGTGAGTCCTCCCAAGGGGCATCCGGAAGCGAGCAGTACTTC
-	TRBJ2-1	TRBV5-6	TRBD1	CASSLAGTGSYNEQFF	TGTGCCAGCAGCCTGGCCGGGACAGGATCCTACAATGAGCAGTTCTTC
many	TRBJ2-5	TRBV5-1	-	CASSWDAEKETQYF	TGCGCCAGCAGCTGGGACGCAGAGAAAGAGACCCAGTACTTC
-	TRBJ1-1	TRBV10-3	-	CAIKENTEAFF	TGTGCCATCAAGGAGAACACTGAAGCTTTCTTT
once	TRBJ2-1	TRBV4-1	TRBD2	CASSLAGTSGTYNEQFF	TGCGCCAGCAGCCTAGCGGGGACTAGCGGCACTTACAATGAGCAGTTCTTC
-	TRBJ2-2	TRBV6-4	TRBD2	CASSGTSTGELFF	TGTGCCAGCAGTGGGACTAGCACCGGGGAGCTGTTTTTT
-	TRBJ1-5	TRBV6-1	-	CASSEALAQPQHF	TGTGCCAGCAGTGAAGCGTTGGCCCAGCCCCAGCATTTT
-	TRBJ2-3	TRBV20-1	-	CSAIPGTLVFGDTQYF	TGCAGTGCTATACCGGGGACTCTGGTTTTTGGAGATACGCAGTATTTT
medium-sized	TRBJ1-6	TRBV11-2	-	CASSSYLEAPLHF	TGTGCCAGCAGCTCATACCTAGAGGCACCCCTCCACTTT
many	TRBJ1-3	TRBV29-1	-	CSVAGTRDGNTIYF	TGCAGCGTTGCCGGGACACGGGATGGAAACACCATATATTTT
medium-sized	TRBJ2-1	TRBV10-3	TRBD2	CAISASGDNNEQFF	TGTGCCATCAGTGCTAGCGGGGATAACAATGAGCAGTTCTTC
medium-sized	TRBJ2-1	TRBV19	TRBD2	CASTQAGYNEQFF	TGTGCCAGTACCCAAGCGGGGTACAATGAGCAGTTCTTC
-	TRBJ2-3	TRBV7-3	TRBD1	CASSTDRGTDTQYF	TGTGCCAGCAGCACTGACAGGGGCACAGATACGCAGTATTTT
few	TRBJ2-7	TRBV6-1	TRBD1	CASSGLGQTYEQYF	TGTGCCAGCAGTGGATTGGGACAGACCTACGAGCAGTACTTC
many	TRBJ2-7	TRBV5-6	-	CASSPRGAGRTYEQYF	TGTGCCAGCAGCCCGAGAGGGGCGGGGAGGACCTACGAGCAGTACTTC